A single sample gave rise to the 6 T cell receptor beta chains below, sequenced in a study of T cell changes during pregnancy in multiple sclerosis. Sequenced by immunoSEQ multiplex PCR; TCRdb stores in-frame clones only, minus some. This table holds about 32,000 clones, 89% found once. This specimen consisted of CD8+ T cells from peripheral blood mononuclear cells, obtained in the second trimester of pregnancy. These receptors were obtained from a female donor with multiple sclerosis, enrolled in a pregnancy study.

Here the CDR3 reads CASSLYSTNEQYF. The CDR3 DNA follows: TGTGCCAGCAGTTTGTACAGCACAAACGAGCAGTACTTC. The genes are TRBV28 and TRBJ2-7, with unresolved D. V shed 3 bases and J shed 5 bases, with 11 bases lying between them. The CDR3 totals 13 residues. CDR1 and CDR2 from the germline V gene are MDHEN and SYDVKM.

This clone occurred once. The V call is TRBV29-1, the J call TRBJ1-1, with 9 bases aligning to TRBD1. The V gene end was trimmed by 2 bases and the J gene end by 0 bases; junction bases not matched to a gene: 4. Germline assignment: CDR1 SQVTM and CDR2 ANQGSEA. The CDR3 contains 15 residues. CDR3 nucleotide sequence: TGCAGCGTTGAATTGAGGACAGGGGTGAACACTGAAGCTTTCTTT. Translation: CSVELRTGVNTEAFF.

The V call is TRBV6-5, the J call TRBJ2-7; possibly TRBD2 for D (6 bases). Trimming removed 4 bases at V and 5 bases at J, with 21 bases between. The CDR3 contains 16 residues. Germline V gives CDR1 MNHEY, CDR2 SVGAGI. The chain's CDR3 is CASSLRVRRGGNEQYF. The CDR3 DNA reads TGTGCCAGCAGTTTACGGGTGCGGCGGGGTGGCAACGAGCAGTACTTC.

CDR3 in amino acids: CASSFDFQETQYF. The DNA of the CDR3 is TGTGCCAGCAGTTTCGACTTCCAAGAGACCCAGTACTTC. V gene TRBV6-6 combines with J gene TRBJ2-5; D is unresolved. The CDR3 totals 13 residues. V shed 4 bases and J shed 1 base, with 7 bases lying between them. Germline V gene lookup returns CDR1 MNHNY and CDR2 SVGAGI (reference sequence).

V gene TRBV27 combines with J gene TRBJ2-1, with 12 bases that match TRBD2. The V segment lost 5 bases and the J segment 7 bases; nucleotides outside the gene matches: 6. The germline V gene has CDR1 MNHEY and CDR2 SMNVEV (reference sequence). The CDR3 contains 15 residues. Here the CDR3 DNA reads TGTGCCAGCAGTCCGACTAGCGGGAGTTTGAATGAGCAGTTCTTC. Its protein is CASSPTSGSLNEQFF.

This clone was seen only once. The chain combines TRBV28 with TRBJ2-5; D perhaps matches TRBD1 (6 bases). The V and J ends lost 6 bases and 5 bases respectively, with 13 bases between them. This CDR3 is 13 amino acids long. Per germline, CDR1 MDHEN and CDR2 SYDVKM. The CDR3 DNA follows: TGTGCCAGCAGCACAGGGTTTTTGGAGACCCAGTACTTC. Translated, it gives CASSTGFLETQYF.